These 29 T cell receptor beta chains share one sample of origin, sequenced in a study of CD8+CD57+ T cells in acquired aplastic anemia. According to the study, genomic DNA was the template for TCR beta VDJ and CDR3 profiling. TCRdb redid the calling of the reads with MiXCR, one entry per CDR3 protein. The sample carries over 200,000 distinct CDR3 sequences, around 60% recorded once. The sequencing input was sorted CD4+, CD8+, or CD8+CD57+ T cells (not recorded which) from PBMCs. The receptors derive from a human donor in good health.

The chain is built from TRBV24-1 and TRBJ2-5; 9 positions match TRBD1. This CDR3 has 15 residues. Germline-derived CDR1 and CDR2 are KGHDR and SFDVKD. V trimming: 4 bases; J trimming: 4 bases; junction bases outside the gene matches: 6. CDR3 sequence (DNA): TGTGCCACCAGTGAAACGGACAGGGGTATAGAGACCCAGTACTTC. Translated, it gives CATSETDRGIETQYF.

The rearrangement joins TRBV9 to TRBJ1-1; D perhaps matches TRBD1 (5 bases). This CDR3 has 12 residues. Germline V gene data show CDR1 as SGDLS and CDR2 as YYNGEE. V lost 5 bases to trimming and J lost 2 bases, with 7 bases between them. The CDR3 bases are TGTGCCAGCAGGCAGGGAAACACTGAAGCTTTCTTT. Protein sequence: CASRQGNTEAFF.

The CDR3 DNA reads as TGTGCCAGCAGCGCCGACACGAACTATGGCTACACCTTC. The encoded protein is CASSADTNYGYTF. The chain uses TRBV7-4 and TRBJ1-2; D is ambiguous. Germline loops: CDR1 SGHVT, CDR2 SQSDAQ. V was shortened by 5 bases and J by 2 bases, with 9 bases between the two germline ends. This CDR3 is built from 13 residues. The entire variable domain, with the rest obtained from reference TRBV7-4 and TRBJ1-2, is as follows: GAGVSQSPRYKVAKRGRDVALRCDSISGHVTLYWYRQTLGQGSEVLTYSQSDAQRDKSGRPSGRFSAERPERSVSTLKIQRTEQGDSAVYLCASSADTNYGYTFGSGTRLTVV.

This clonotype was seen a few times. The chain uses TRBV7-9 and TRBJ2-7; TRBD2 matches 8 bases. This CDR3 is 14 amino acids long. Germline CDR1 and CDR2: SEHNR and FQNEAQ (reference sequence). V shed 1 base, J shed 5 bases, and the junction held 4 bases outside the gene matches. The CDR3 spells CASSLGTSPNEQYF. The CDR3 region has the DNA TGTGCCAGCAGCTTAGGGACTAGCCCCAACGAGCAGTACTTC.

The genes are TRBV7-9 and TRBJ2-3; 10 bases match TRBD2. Germline V CDR1 and CDR2: SEHNR, FQNEAQ (reference sequence). The trim removed 6 bases at V and 2 bases at J, leaving 8 bases unmatched. The length of the CDR3 is 16 residues. The CDR3 DNA sequence: TGTGCCAGCAGTTCCCGAGCGGGGGGGCTCACAGATACGCAGTATTTT. Translation gives CASSSRAGGLTDTQYF.

This clonotype was seen at least ten times. J is TRBJ2-2 and V is TRBV4-2, with D perhaps matching TRBD2 (6 bases). V gave up 0 bases and J gave up 0 bases, with 14 bases separating them. CDR1 is LGHNA, CDR2 YNFKEQ, per germline. The CDR3 is 18 amino acids. Here the CDR3 reads CASSQDVIAETNTGELFF. In DNA form, the CDR3 reads TGTGCCAGCAGCCAAGATGTGATAGCGGAGACGAACACCGGGGAGCTGTTTTTT.

The chain couples TRBV2 to TRBJ2-3, with D perhaps matching TRBD2 (6 bases). Looked up from germline, CDR1 is SNHLY and CDR2 is FYNNEI. This CDR3 comprises 11 residues. Trimming took 7 bases from V and 6 from J, leaving 8 bases between them. CDR3 sequence: CASKEGDTQYF. The CDR3, as DNA: TGTGCCAGCAAGGAGGGGGATACGCAGTATTTT. Variable domain in full (rest from reference TRBV2 and TRBJ2-3): EPEVTQTPSHQVTQMGQEVILRCVPISNHLYFYWYRQILGQKVEFLVSFYNNEISEKSEIFDDQFSVERPDGSNFTLKIRSTKLEDSAMYFCASKEGDTQYFGPGTRLTVL.

In its sample, this clonotype was seen a few times. The chain recombines TRBV27 with TRBJ1-5; D uncertain. Germline CDR1 and CDR2: MNHEY and SMNVEV (reference sequence). V lost 4 bases and J 2 bases, leaving 9 bases between the germline ends. This CDR3 has 14 amino acids. As DNA, the CDR3 is TGTGCCAGCAGTTCCAGGCTGGGCAATCAGCCCCAGCATTTT. Its protein is CASSSRLGNQPQHF.

V and J are TRBV27 and TRBJ2-3; D may be TRBD2 (6 bases). With 3 bases removed from V and 5 bases from J, the gap between germline ends came to 12 bases. The CDR3 is made up of 14 amino acids. From germline, CDR1 is MNHEY and CDR2 SMNVEV (reference sequence). CDR3 sequence: CASSFGTPGDTQYF. CDR3 DNA: TGTGCCAGCAGTTTCGGGACTCCGGGAGATACGCAGTATTTT.

The rearrangement links TRBV10-2 to TRBJ2-1; a possible D gene is TRBD2 (7 bases). Trimming cost V 3 bases and J 4 bases, with 13 bases left between them. Per germline, CDR1 WSHSY and CDR2 SAAADI. This CDR3 contains 15 residues. This CDR3 reads CASSDGAGAYNEQFF. CDR3 bases: TGCGCCAGCAGTGACGGGGCGGGGGCTTACAATGAGCAGTTCTTC.

The genes are TRBV15 and TRBJ1-4; D is possibly TRBD1 (5 bases). The V and J ends lost 1 base and 3 bases respectively, with 9 bases between them. Germline lookup yields CDR1 LNHNV and CDR2 YYDKDF (reference sequence). CDR3 length: 15 amino acids. CDR3 loop: CATSRVRDPNEKLFF. The DNA for the CDR3 is TGTGCCACCAGCAGAGTCCGGGACCCTAATGAAAAACTGTTTTTT.

This clonotype was recorded a few times. The chain links TRBV7-2 to TRBJ1-2; D is possibly TRBD1 (6 bases). Looked up from germline, CDR1 is SGHTA and CDR2 is FQGNSA. The CDR3 has 15 residues. Trimming removed 1 base from V and 2 bases from J, with 11 bases in between. CDR3 sequence: CASSLVGQPNYGYTF. The CDR3 nucleotides read TGTGCCAGCAGCTTAGTTGGACAGCCAAACTATGGCTACACCTTC.

V gene TRBV5-8 combines with J gene TRBJ2-3, with no clear D. Germline CDR1 reads SGHTS; CDR2 reads YDEGEE. The CDR3 is 12 residues long. Trimming cost V 4 bases and J 2 bases, with 5 bases left between them. CDR3 in amino acids: CASSHPTDTQYF. In DNA, the CDR3 is TGTGCCAGCAGCCACCCCACAGATACGCAGTATTTT.

The V and J genes are TRBV7-9 and TRBJ2-7; D call uncertain. The CDR3 runs 12 residues. Germline V gene data show CDR1 as SEHNR and CDR2 as FQNEAQ (reference sequence). Trimming left V 7 bases short and J 2 bases short, with 9 bases between. In DNA, the CDR3 is TGTGCCAGCAACTACCGTCCCTACGAGCAGTACTTC. This encodes CASNYRPYEQYF.

The CDR3 is CATSSASLSGRSEQYF. As DNA, the CDR3 is TGTGCCACCAGCAGCGCGTCCCTGTCTGGTCGGTCGGAGCAGTACTTC. The rearrangement joins TRBV15 to TRBJ2-7; D uncertain. In germline, CDR1 is LNHNV, CDR2 YYDKDF (reference sequence). Trimming left V 3 bases short and J 7 bases short, with 22 bases between. This CDR3 contains 16 residues.

This clonotype was seen repeatedly, ten times or more. The chain employs TRBV7-8 and TRBJ2-3; TRBD1 or TRBD2 may be the D gene (6 bases each). The germline V gene encodes CDR1 SGHVS and CDR2 FQNEAQ. The V end lost 2 bases, the J end lost 4 bases, and 13 bases lay between the germline ends. The CDR3 has 15 amino acids. This CDR3 reads CASSLKSGAADTQYF. The CDR3 nucleotides are TGTGCCAGCAGCTTAAAATCGGGGGCGGCAGATACGCAGTATTTT.

This chain links TRBV7-2 with TRBJ2-7, with D perhaps assigned TRBD1 or TRBD2 (6 bases each). The CDR3 consists of 16 residues. Germline CDR1 and CDR2: SGHTA and FQGNSA. The V gene lost 1 base and the J gene lost 6 bases, with 19 bases spanning the gap. Here the CDR3 DNA reads TGTGCCAGCAGCTTAGAATATTGGGGGCAGGGAGGCGAGCAGTACTTC. Encoded protein: CASSLEYWGQGGEQYF.

J is TRBJ2-1 and V is TRBV29-1, with 10 nucleotides matching TRBD2. This CDR3 comprises 14 residues. CDR1 and CDR2 (germline): SQVTM, ANQGSEA. V shed 2 bases and J 5 bases; nucleotides not matched to a gene: 3. DNA of the CDR3: TGCAGCGTTGAATGGACTAGCGGCAACAATGAGCAGTTCTTC. It is translated as CSVEWTSGNNEQFF.

The V and J genes are TRBV2 and TRBJ2-3; D is perhaps TRBD2 (6 bases). Trimming cost V 9 bases and J 2 bases, with 9 bases left between them. Germline V gives CDR1 SNHLY, CDR2 FYNNEI. The length of the CDR3 is 12 residues. CDR3 in amino acids: CASRGFTDTQYF. Here the CDR3 DNA reads TGTGCCAGTCGGGGGTTCACAGATACGCAGTATTTT.

The chain is built from TRBV12-3 or TRBV12-4 and TRBJ1-5; a weak D match, TRBD1 (6 bases). Trimming pared 5 bases from V and 5 bases from J, leaving 19 bases between. The CDR3 runs 16 residues. The CDR3 spells CASSAWAGGRYQPQHF. In DNA, the CDR3 is TGTGCCAGCAGTGCTTGGGCGGGGGGGCGTTATCAGCCCCAGCATTTT.

This chain connects TRBV10-1 to TRBJ2-6, with a tentative D call TRBD2 (5 bases). The CDR3 runs 19 residues. Trimming took 1 base from V and 0 from J, leaving 16 bases between them. Per the germline V gene, CDR1 is WNHNN and CDR2 is SYGVQD (reference sequence). The CDR3 DNA sequence: TGCGCCAGCAGTGAGTATATCCCTAGCAGCAGCTCTGGGGCCAACGTCCTGACTTTC. This encodes CASSEYIPSSSSGANVLTF.

V gene TRBV5-6 combines with J gene TRBJ2-2; no definite D call. Trimming shortened V by 0 bases and J by 0 bases, and 6 bases separated the two germline ends. The germline gives CDR1 SGHDT, CDR2 YYEEEE. The CDR3 totals 15 residues. CDR3 amino acids: CASSLGQPNTGELFF. The CDR3 nucleotides read TGTGCCAGCAGCTTGGGGCAGCCGAACACCGGGGAGCTGTTTTTT.

V gene TRBV20-1 combines with J gene TRBJ1-2; D gene uncertain. The germline CDR1 and CDR2 sequences are DFQATT and SNEGSKA (reference sequence). This CDR3 region has 11 residues. The CDR3 spells CRAVPLFSSTF. The CDR3 DNA is TGCAGAGCCGTTCCTTTGTTTTCAAGCACCTTC.

This clonotype came up once. Written as DNA, the CDR3 is TGCAGTGCCCGGACTAGCGGGAGTCGGGGCGGCACAGATACGCAGTATTTT. It yields the protein CSARTSGSRGGTDTQYF. The V call is TRBV20-1, the J call TRBJ2-3, with TRBD2 matching 13 bases. J was trimmed by 1 base and V by 6 bases; bases with no gene match: 10. Germline V gene lookup returns CDR1 DFQATT and CDR2 SNEGSKA (reference sequence). The CDR3 is made up of 17 amino acids.

This clonotype was observed a single time. The genes are TRBV10-3 and TRBJ2-5; 12 nucleotides agree with TRBD2. The CDR3 length is 14 residues. After removal of 8 bases from V and 4 bases from J, the junction contained 5 bases not matched to a gene. Germline assignment: CDR1 ENHRY and CDR2 SYGVKD. CDR3 in DNA: TGTGCCATCTCCCTAGCGGGAGGGAGAGAGACCCAGTACTTC. Translated: CAISLAGGRETQYF.

This chain links TRBV3-1 with TRBJ2-7, with D perhaps given as TRBD1 or TRBD2 (5 bases each). This CDR3 comprises 14 residues. Germline V CDR1 and CDR2: LGHDT, YNNKEL (reference sequence). V lost 4 bases and J lost 4, with 14 bases in between. The DNA for the CDR3 is TGTGCCAGCAGCCCTCCTCATGGGGGTTACGAGCAGTACTTC. Protein product: CASSPPHGGYEQYF.

This clonotype was seen at least ten times. The genes are TRBV12-3 or TRBV12-4 and TRBJ2-7, with D unclear. V lost 2 bases and J lost 0, with 5 bases in between. This CDR3 comprises 13 residues. CDR3 residues: CASSLSSSYEQYF. The CDR3 DNA follows: TGTGCCAGCAGTTTAAGTAGCTCCTACGAGCAGTACTTC.

This sequence joins TRBV29-1 and TRBJ1-1, with 9 bases aligning to TRBD1. The CDR3 has 13 residues. CDR1 and CDR2 (germline): SQVTM, ANQGSEA. The junction had 8 bases not matched to a gene; V was cut back by 6 bases and J by 6 bases. The DNA for the CDR3 is TGCAGCGTGACGGGACAGGGATTTTCTGAAGCTTTCTTT. This sequence encodes CSVTGQGFSEAFF. The complete variable domain, with remaining parts taken from reference TRBV29-1 and TRBJ1-1, reads SAVISQKPSRDICQRGTSLTIQCQVDSQVTMMFWYRQQPGQSLTLIATANQGSEATYESGFVIDKFPISRPNLTFSTLTVSNMSPEDSSIYLCSVTGQGFSEAFFGQGTRLTVV.

In this sample, this clonotype turned up once. V gene TRBV5-8 combines with J gene TRBJ1-2; 11 nucleotides line up with TRBD1. J was trimmed by 8 bases and V by 4 bases; bases with no gene match: 4. The germline V gene has CDR1 SGHTS and CDR2 YDEGEE. The CDR3 length is 13 residues. CDR3 DNA sequence: TGTGCCAGCAGCCCGGACAGGGGGCGAGGCTACACCTTC. Encoded protein: CASSPDRGRGYTF. The whole variable domain, filled in from reference TRBV5-8 and TRBJ1-2, reads EAGVTQSPTHLIKTRGQQATLRCSPISGHTSVYWYQQALGLGLQFLLWYDEGEERNRGNFPPRFSGRQFPNYSSELNVNALELEDSALYLCASSPDRGRGYTFGSGTRLTVV.